Described below is a single T cell receptor (beta chain) sequence and its context. Its antigen remains unidentified. One end of the junction fails to match germline, which may point to a read error. It was focal radiation plus CTLA-4 blockade with ipilimumab that patients with chemo-refractory metastatic non-small-cell lung cancer received. The record originates from a study of radiotherapy plus CTLA-4 blockade in lung cancer. The wider study: Objective responses were recorded in roughly 20% of patients, with disease control recorded in roughly 31%.

The repertoire was sequenced with immunoSEQ multiplex PCR; TCRdb's copy has only in-frame clones and lacks some. The table lists around 42,000 clones, roughly 60% of them singletons. Study-wide results and caveats: Researchers report tumor-derived TCR clones expanding in blood after radiotherapy plus ipilimumab.

Germline V CDR1 and CDR2: SGHRS, YFSETQ. The CDR3 totals 14 residues. The source of this sequence is a human donor with non-small cell lung cancer who had a partial response to radiotherapy plus ipilimumab. Sequencing used peripheral blood, obtained from a patient treated with radiotherapy plus ipilimumab. The genes are TRBV5-1 and TRBJ1-6; 7 nucleotides align to TRBD1. CDR3 nucleotides: TGTGCCAGCAGTTATACAGGGGACAATTCACCCCTCCACTTT. Translation: CASSYTGDNSPLHF.